This TCR beta chain is drawn from a study of lymphopenia after photon versus proton radiotherapy. This table comes from immunoSEQ multiplex PCR, and its TCRdb copy is limited to in-frame clones, with some not included. The sample comprises about 27,000 clones, roughly 87% of which are singletons, and less than 20% rests with the top ten. A remark on this clone: The antigen is undetermined.

General observations from the study: Under photons, naive T cells and diversity fell while effector/memory populations rose. Better survival with proton therapy was suggested as possible, not demonstrated. In patients who died, overall survival fell as post-nadir TCR diversity dropped more.

The material sequenced was peripheral blood, taken from a patient treated with photon-based radiotherapy. The source of this sequence is a man between 45 and 60 years old with gastric cancer.

CDR3 protein: CASSYRASGGTDTQYF. The CDR3 DNA is TGTGCCAGCAGTTATCGGGCTAGCGGGGGCACAGATACGCAGTATTTT. V gene TRBV6-5 combines with J gene TRBJ2-3; TRBD2 aligns across 9 bases. The germline gives CDR1 MNHEY, CDR2 SVGAGI. The V segment lost 3 bases and the J segment 1 base; nucleotides outside the gene matches: 5. This CDR3 comprises 16 residues.